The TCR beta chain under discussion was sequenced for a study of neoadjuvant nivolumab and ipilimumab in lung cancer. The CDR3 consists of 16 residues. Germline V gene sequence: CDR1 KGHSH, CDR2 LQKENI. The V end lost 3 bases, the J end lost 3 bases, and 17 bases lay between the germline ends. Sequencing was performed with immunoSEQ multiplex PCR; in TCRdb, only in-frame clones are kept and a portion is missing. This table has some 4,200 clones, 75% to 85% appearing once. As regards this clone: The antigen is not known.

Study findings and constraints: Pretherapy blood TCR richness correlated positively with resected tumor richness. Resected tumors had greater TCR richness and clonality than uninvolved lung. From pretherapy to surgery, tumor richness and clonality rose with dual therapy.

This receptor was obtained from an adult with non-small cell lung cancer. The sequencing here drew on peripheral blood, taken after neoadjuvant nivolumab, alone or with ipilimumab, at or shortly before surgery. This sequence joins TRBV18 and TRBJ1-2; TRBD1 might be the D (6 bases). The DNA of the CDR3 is TGTGCCAGCTCACCTGGCGGACAGCTCAATTACTATGGCTACACCTTC. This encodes CASSPGGQLNYYGYTF.